The 3 T cell receptor beta chains below were found in one sample sequenced in a study of beta chain features in type 1 diabetes. Expressed TCRB transcripts were sequenced, since all the RNA that had been isolated was reverse transcribed. Here immunoSEQ multiplex PCR was the method, and the copy in TCRdb shows in-frame clones only, minus some. The profile covers some 44,000 clones, with around 50% appearing a single time and less than 2.5% taken by the ten largest. Input material: Tregs from blood. The receptors come from a woman in her late teens or twenties in good health.

The rearrangement joins TRBV5-1 to TRBJ2-7, with no clear D. Germline V lookup: CDR1 SGHRS, CDR2 YFSETQ. V was trimmed by 1 base and J by 4 bases, leaving 6 bases between them. CDR3 length equals 12 residues. This CDR3 is CASSLYGYEQYF. CDR3 sequence (DNA): TGCGCCAGCAGCTTGTACGGGTACGAGCAGTACTTC.

This clone has a handful of counts. The rearrangement joins TRBV10-2 to TRBJ2-2; 9 positions agree with TRBD1. This CDR3 contains 15 residues. Germline trimming cut 11 bases from V and 0 bases from J; bases unmatched to any gene: 7. Germline V gene sequence: CDR1 WSHSY, CDR2 SAAADI. CDR3 amino acids: CAALQGAANTGELFF. CDR3 bases: TGCGCCGCGTTACAGGGGGCCGCGAACACCGGGGAGCTGTTTTTT.

The rearrangement uses TRBV28 and TRBJ1-1; D is ambiguous. The CDR3 runs 11 residues. The germline V gene encodes CDR1 MDHEN and CDR2 SYDVKM. V lost 2 bases, J lost 8 bases, and 6 bases lay in between. CDR3 in DNA: TGTGCCAGCAGTTTAAAGAGCGAAGCTTTCTTT. This encodes CASSLKSEAFF.